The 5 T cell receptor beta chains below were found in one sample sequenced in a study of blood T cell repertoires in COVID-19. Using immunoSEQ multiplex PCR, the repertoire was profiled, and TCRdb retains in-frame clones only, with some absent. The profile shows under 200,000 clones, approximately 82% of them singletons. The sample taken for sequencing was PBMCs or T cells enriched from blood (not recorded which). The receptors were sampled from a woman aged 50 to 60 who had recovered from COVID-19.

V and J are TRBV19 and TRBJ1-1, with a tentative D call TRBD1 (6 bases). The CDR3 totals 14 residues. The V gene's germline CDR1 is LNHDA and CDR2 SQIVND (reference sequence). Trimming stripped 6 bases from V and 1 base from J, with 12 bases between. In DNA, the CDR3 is TGTGCCAGTAGGCCTACAGGGCCGAACACTGAAGCTTTCTTT. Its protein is CASRPTGPNTEAFF.

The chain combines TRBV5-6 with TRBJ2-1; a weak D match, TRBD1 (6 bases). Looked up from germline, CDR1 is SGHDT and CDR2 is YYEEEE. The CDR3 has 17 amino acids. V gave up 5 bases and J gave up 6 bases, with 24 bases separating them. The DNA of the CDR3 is TGTGCCAGCAGTTCGTTCGGCCGGGGACAAGGACCCAATGAGCAGTTCTTC. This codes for CASSSFGRGQGPNEQFF.

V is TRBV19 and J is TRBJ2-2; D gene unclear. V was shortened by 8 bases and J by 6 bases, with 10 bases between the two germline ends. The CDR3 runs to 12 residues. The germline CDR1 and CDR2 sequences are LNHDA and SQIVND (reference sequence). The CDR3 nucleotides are TGTGCCAGTTGTACACCGGCCGGGGAGCTGTTTTTT. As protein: CASCTPAGELFF.

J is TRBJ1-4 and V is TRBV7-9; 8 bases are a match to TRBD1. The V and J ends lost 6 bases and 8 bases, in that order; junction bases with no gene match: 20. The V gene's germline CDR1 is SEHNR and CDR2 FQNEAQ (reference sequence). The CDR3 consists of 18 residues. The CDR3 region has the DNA TGTGCCAGCAGTAGGGGTGAGACAGGGGCCCTCAAGTACGAAAAACTGTTTTTT. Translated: CASSRGETGALKYEKLFF.

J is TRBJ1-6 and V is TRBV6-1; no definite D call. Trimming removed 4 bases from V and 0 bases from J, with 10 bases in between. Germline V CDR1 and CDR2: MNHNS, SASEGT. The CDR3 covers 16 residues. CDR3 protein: CASSALASSYNSPLHF. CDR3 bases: TGTGCCAGCAGTGCCCTAGCAAGCTCCTATAATTCACCCCTCCACTTT.